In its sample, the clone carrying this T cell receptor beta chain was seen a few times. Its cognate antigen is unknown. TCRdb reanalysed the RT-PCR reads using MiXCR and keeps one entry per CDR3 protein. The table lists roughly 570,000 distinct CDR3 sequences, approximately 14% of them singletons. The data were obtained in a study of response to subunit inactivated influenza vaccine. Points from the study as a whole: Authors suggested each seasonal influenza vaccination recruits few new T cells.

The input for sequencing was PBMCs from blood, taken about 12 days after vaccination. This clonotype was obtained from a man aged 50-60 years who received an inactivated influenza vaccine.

CDR3 in DNA: TGTGCCAGCAGCTCTAGAGGTGGACAGGCCTCATACGAGACCCAGTACTTC. This translates into CASSSRGGQASYETQYF. The chain recombines TRBV7-6 with TRBJ2-5; 7 positions agree with TRBD1. This CDR3 comprises 17 residues. Trimming cost V 4 bases and J 5 bases; bases outside gene matches: 16. CDR1 is SGHVS, CDR2 FNYEAQ, per germline.